The rows below give T cell receptor beta chains drawn from one sample of a study of PD-1 blockade in mismatch repair-deficient tumors. Profiled with immunoSEQ multiplex PCR; TCRdb holds only in-frame clones, not every one. Among 25,000 to 30,000 clones listed, about four fifths were seen once. Here the sequenced sample was PBMCs, taken before pembrolizumab treatment. These receptors were obtained from an adult with mismatch repair-deficient cancer. CDR3s include the opening cysteine and the closing phenylalanine or tryptophan. A D gene is named only where the DNA matches it firmly. The size field is filled for only some rows; it gives once, few, many or a size class.

j_call,clone_size,d_call,v_call,cdr3_nt,cdr3_aa
TRBJ1-2,once,TRBD1,TRBV28,TGTGCCAGCAACCCAGGGGGTGGGACTGCTAACTATGGCTACACCTTC,CASNPGGGTANYGYTF
TRBJ1-1,once,-,TRBV7-3,TGTGCCAGCAGCTCCGGACAGAACACTGAAGCTTTCTTT,CASSSGQNTEAFF
TRBJ2-1,few,-,TRBV6-5,TGTGCCAGCAGAAACTACGAACCTTACAATGAGCAGTTCTTC,CASRNYEPYNEQFF
TRBJ1-2,-,-,TRBV18,TGTGCCAGCTCACCGTTCGACAGCGAATCATATGGCTACACCTTC,CASSPFDSESYGYTF
TRBJ2-1,-,TRBD2,TRBV5-4,TGTGCCAGCAGCTTGATGGGACTAGCGTCGAATGAGCAGTTCTTC,CASSLMGLASNEQFF
TRBJ1-5,-,-,TRBV9,TGTGCCAGCAGCCCACATGGCAATCAGCCCCAGCATTTT,CASSPHGNQPQHF
TRBJ2-7,once,-,TRBV20-1,TGCAGTGCTAGAGTAACCTACGAGCAGTACTTC,CSARVTYEQYF
TRBJ2-7,few,-,TRBV9,TGTGCCAGCAGCGTAGTGCCCCAGGGCTACGAGCAGTACTTC,CASSVVPQGYEQYF
TRBJ2-1,-,TRBD1,TRBV5-1,TGCGCCAGCAGCTCCGAAAGGACGGGACAGATTCAGAATGAGCAGTTCTTC,CASSSERTGQIQNEQFF
TRBJ2-2,-,-,TRBV28,TGTGCCAGCAGTCCCCCTCCAGTTCCCGGGGAGCTGTTTTTT,CASSPPPVPGELFF
TRBJ2-7,once,-,TRBV20-1,TGCAGTGCGACTAGTGGCTACGAGCAGTACTTC,CSATSGYEQYF
TRBJ2-7,-,TRBD2,TRBV27,TGTGCCAGCAGTTTCGGCCTAGCGGGATTCTACGAGCAGTACTTC,CASSFGLAGFYEQYF
TRBJ1-2,-,-,TRBV7-8,TGTGCCAGCAGCTTTTCGGGAAACCGCCGAAACTATGGCTACACCTTC,CASSFSGNRRNYGYTF
TRBJ2-7,-,TRBD1,TRBV11-2,TGTGCCAGCAGCTCCGGACAGGGCCTCTACGAGCAGTACTTC,CASSSGQGLYEQYF
TRBJ2-5,-,TRBD2,TRBV5-4,TGTGCCAGCAGCACGGGACTAGCGGGGCAAGAGACCCAGTACTTC,CASSTGLAGQETQYF
TRBJ2-4,-,-,TRBV23-1,TGCGCCAGCAGTCAGGGACTAGCCAAAAACATTCAGTACTTC,CASSQGLAKNIQYF
TRBJ2-7,few,-,TRBV4-1,TGCGCCAGCCGCAAATCGCCAGGGGGGTCCTACGAGCAGTACTTC,CASRKSPGGSYEQYF
TRBJ2-7,few,TRBD2,TRBV7-6,TGTGCCAGCAGCTCCGGGACTAGCGGGGCCACCTACGAGCAGTACTTC,CASSSGTSGATYEQYF
TRBJ2-3,-,TRBD2,TRBV7-8,TGTGCCAGCAGCCTGGGACTAGCGGGAGTTGTAGATACGCAGTATTTT,CASSLGLAGVVDTQYF
TRBJ1-4,-,TRBD1,TRBV10-3,TGTGCCATCAGTGAGGAGGGGGCGGGTGAAAAACTGTTTTTT,CAISEEGAGEKLFF
TRBJ2-7,few,-,TRBV10-3,TGTGCCATCAGTCGGCAGGTCTACGAGCAGTACTTC,CAISRQVYEQYF
TRBJ1-2,-,-,TRBV5-6,TGTGCCAGCAGCCATTACCGGGACACCACCGGTAGTGGCTACACCTTC,CASSHYRDTTGSGYTF
TRBJ2-3,-,TRBD2,TRBV7-3,TGTGCCAGCAGCTTAAATGACCTAGCGGGGGGGCCAGATACGCAGTATTTT,CASSLNDLAGGPDTQYF
TRBJ2-2,-,-,TRBV7-9,TGTGCCATTCGGACGGAGGCGAACACCGGGGAGCTGTTTTTT,CAIRTEANTGELFF
TRBJ2-3,-,TRBD2,TRBV10-3,TGTGCCATCAGTGACTCTCCTCTAGCGGGAGGGGCGGATACGCAGTATTTT,CAISDSPLAGGADTQYF
TRBJ2-1,-,TRBD2,TRBV6-5,TGTGCCAGCAGTTGGACTAGCGGGTCGGGGAATGAGCAGTTCTTC,CASSWTSGSGNEQFF
TRBJ1-2,-,-,TRBV6-6,TGTGCCAGCAGTTACTCGACCGGGAACTATGGCTACACCTTC,CASSYSTGNYGYTF
TRBJ2-1,-,TRBD2,TRBV7-9,TGTGCCAGCAGCCTATCACTAGCGGGTTCCTACAATGAGCAGTTCTTC,CASSLSLAGSYNEQFF
TRBJ2-1,-,-,TRBV21-1,TGTGCCAGCAGCAAAGGGACTAGCGGGAATAATGAGCAGTTCTTC,CASSKGTSGNNEQFF
TRBJ2-1,-,TRBD2,TRBV27,TGTGCCAGCAGTTCCGGGGTAGCGGGGGTGACCTACAATGAGCAGTTCTTC,CASSSGVAGVTYNEQFF
TRBJ1-4,-,-,TRBV7-8,TGTGCCAGCAGCTTAGGGGACTCTAATGAAAAACTGTTTTTT,CASSLGDSNEKLFF
TRBJ2-7,-,-,TRBV28,TGTGCCAGCAGCCCCGGTGGGAGATTGCAGTACTTC,CASSPGGRLQYF
TRBJ1-3,-,-,TRBV6-1,TGTGCCAGCAGCTACAGCTCTGGAAACACCATATATTTT,CASSYSSGNTIYF
TRBJ2-1,-,-,TRBV2,TGTGCCAGCAGTGGACAGTTCAATGAGCAGTTCTTC,CASSGQFNEQFF
TRBJ1-2,-,TRBD1,TRBV10-3,TGTGCCATCAGGGGGACAGACCGGGCAGGCTACACCTTC,CAIRGTDRAGYTF
TRBJ2-7,few,-,TRBV5-6,TGTGCCAGCAGCTTTATCGGCGAGCAGTACTTC,CASSFIGEQYF
TRBJ2-7,few,TRBD2,TRBV7-9,TGTGCCAGCAGCTTACGCGGGACTATGTACGAGCAGTACTTC,CASSLRGTMYEQYF
TRBJ1-4,-,-,TRBV15,TGTGCCACCAGCAGAGACAGGGGTCAGGAAAAACTGTTTTTT,CATSRDRGQEKLFF
TRBJ1-2,-,-,TRBV28,TGTGCCAGCAATAGACAGGTTAACTATGGCTACACCTTC,CASNRQVNYGYTF
TRBJ2-3,-,-,TRBV6-6,TGTGCCAGCAGATTTTATAGCACAGATACGCAGTATTTT,CASRFYSTDTQYF
TRBJ2-1,-,TRBD2,TRBV29-1,TGCAGCGTCCTGGGACTAGCGACCTACAATGAGCAGTTCTTC,CSVLGLATYNEQFF
TRBJ2-1,-,-,TRBV28,TGTGCCAGCAGTGCGAATACGGATGAGCAGTTCTTC,CASSANTDEQFF
TRBJ2-3,-,TRBD2,TRBV4-2,TGTGCCAGCAGCCAGGGGTCAAGCGGGAGTGGTACAGATACGCAGTATTTT,CASSQGSSGSGTDTQYF
TRBJ1-1,-,-,TRBV11-2,TGTGCCAGCAGCCCCTGGAGAGCGTATATGAACACTGAAGCTTTCTTT,CASSPWRAYMNTEAFF
TRBJ2-2,-,-,TRBV5-1,TGCGCCAGCAGCCTGAACACCGGGGAGCTGTTTTTT,CASSLNTGELFF
TRBJ1-3,-,-,TRBV10-3,TGTGCCATCAGCCCGAGGCAGGGTGTCTCTGGAAACACCATATATTTT,CAISPRQGVSGNTIYF